Listed here are 7 T cell receptor beta chains from one sample, sequenced in a study of vaccination and CD4 T cells after COVID-19. Their recognized antigens are unknown. Indicated treatment: 10-day PBMC culture with coronavirus spike peptide pools or control peptides (ViraFEST assay). The Oncomine TCR Beta short-read assay sequenced DNA from cultured CD4+ T cells. TCRdb reprocessed the PCR reads with MiXCR, giving one entry per CDR3 protein. This sample has about 4,200 distinct CDR3 sequences, with about a quarter found just once. Source material: CD4+ T cells from blood, cultured in vitro. All receptors come from a human donor who had recovered from COVID-19.

By share of the sample, this clonotype is medium-sized. The chain links TRBV6-5 to TRBJ1-1; D gene unclear. The CDR3 spans 12 residues. The germline gives CDR1 MNHEY, CDR2 SVGAGI. Trimming shortened V by 4 bases and J by 4 bases, and 7 bases separated the two germline ends. The CDR3 coding sequence is TGTGCCAGCAGTTTCGCAGGCACTGAAGCTTTCTTT. This encodes CASSFAGTEAFF.

This clonotype came up a few times. The chain recombines TRBV12-3 or TRBV12-4 with TRBJ2-7, with D possibly called TRBD1 or TRBD2 (5 bases each). The germline V and J ends were trimmed by 4 bases and 3 bases, with 10 bases remaining between them. CDR3 size: 13 residues. CDR3 loop: CASSSGRNYEQYF. CDR3 bases: TGTGCCAGCAGTTCGGGACGGAACTACGAGCAGTACTTC.

This clonotype was recorded a few times. The chain couples TRBV10-1 to TRBJ1-6; D is unclear. Germline values: CDR1 WNHNN, CDR2 SYGVQD (reference sequence). CDR3 length equals 15 residues. Trimming left V 2 bases short and J 9 bases short, with 14 bases between. CDR3 protein: CASSETAAGSSPLHF. The CDR3 coding sequence is TGCGCCAGCAGTGAGACGGCTGCGGGCTCTTCACCCCTCCACTTT.

Written as DNA, the CDR3 is TGTGCCAGCAGTGCGGGACAGGGGGCAGTTAATGAAAAACTGTTTTTT. Translating gives CASSAGQGAVNEKLFF. The chain carries TRBV27 and TRBJ1-4; 12 positions match TRBD1. The germline gives CDR1 MNHEY, CDR2 SMNVEV (reference sequence). This CDR3 contains 16 residues. The V segment lost 5 bases and the J segment 4 bases; nucleotides outside the gene matches: 5. The full variable domain, with the rest looked up from reference TRBV27 and TRBJ1-4, is EAQVTQNPRYLITVTGKKLTVTCSQNMNHEYMSWYRQDPGLGLRQIYYSMNVEVTDKGDVPEGYKVSRKEKRNFPLILESPSPNQTSLYFCASSAGQGAVNEKLFFGSGTQLSVL.

The gene calls are TRBV2 and TRBJ1-1; no clear D. V was trimmed by 5 bases and J by 5 bases, leaving 6 bases between them. The CDR3 spans 11 residues. Germline V CDR1 and CDR2: SNHLY, FYNNEI. CDR3 in amino acids: CASSQRTEAFF. Written as DNA, the CDR3 is TGTGCCAGCAGTCAAAGGACTGAAGCTTTCTTT.

J is TRBJ1-2 and V is TRBV6-1, with TRBD1 identical over 8 bases. The CDR3 runs to 14 residues. V lost 4 bases to trimming and J lost 7 bases; unmatched junction nucleotides: 8. The germline gives CDR1 MNHNS, CDR2 SASEGT. The DNA for the CDR3 is TGTGCCAGCAGTGGCTCTTGGACAGGGTTTGGCTACACCTTC. Its protein product is CASSGSWTGFGYTF.

This chain joins TRBV11-2 and TRBJ1-5; D possibly corresponds to TRBD1 (5 bases). Trimming removed 1 base from V and 0 bases from J, with 10 bases in between. The V gene's germline CDR1 is SGHAT and CDR2 FQNNGV. The CDR3 is 16 amino acids. The CDR3 DNA follows: TGTGCCAGCAGCTTAGCAGGGAGCTATAGCAATCAGCCCCAGCATTTT. It is translated as CASSLAGSYSNQPQHF.